The TCR beta chain described here comes from a study of cytomegalovirus exposure and HLA in healthy donors (TCRdb year 2017). General notes on the study: According to a later analysis, one platform produced both the 110 or so validation repertoires and the 720 or so repertoires of the first cohort. The study was designed to test whether signatures of past pathogen exposure could be identified by cataloging public T cell receptors. A separate validation cohort of over a hundred different subjects was used in addition to the roughly 670-subject first cohort. To predict cytomegalovirus infection status, the study brought together high-throughput TCR immunosequencing, statistical association of individual TCRs with disease status, and machine learning. Broad study findings and their caveats: Of the cluster scores, roughly 93% were above 0 in a later analysis, which found that TCRs clustered in the first cohort also tended to co-occur in the 120 or so validation repertoires. Most TCR sequences were observed very rarely across donors, whereas some public TCRs were present in many individuals. A later analysis lacked HLA typing for the validation cohort, so it scored co-occurrence in that cohort across all 110 or so repertoires. A total of 150 to 200 TCR beta chains were listed by the study as associated with cytomegalovirus. The authors suggested that the approach could potentially be extended to other disease states and immunological phenotypes. In vitro tests confirmed that a few of the cytomegalovirus-associated TCR beta chains recognize cytomegalovirus antigens. The classifier was reported to diagnose cytomegalovirus status with high specificity and sensitivity in both the original and validation cohorts.

The donors belonged to the validation cohort of over a hundred subjects, which was separate from the roughly 700-subject first cohort. V lost 6 bases and J lost 1 base; the stretch between them is 12 bases long. Looking up the germline V gene yields CDR1 SNHLY and CDR2 FYNNEI. From its cysteine to its phenylalanine, the CDR3 spans 14 amino acids. The only DNA kept is the CDR3, 42 bases in frame from the first base. The library was built by means of the immunoSEQ multiplex PCR assay. The source study handled its data this way. To diagnose cytomegalovirus status from the catalog of TCR beta chain sequences, a statistical classification framework was built. In TCRdb, the immuneACCESS table is reduced to in-frame sequences with V and J assigned. These tables do not hold every clone; where another copy was compared, an unresolved V gene accounts for under half, and the others remain unexplained. The V and J calls and the clone size are those of that table, but D and trimming were determined from the DNA. This sample comprises 250,000 to 300,000 clones, 80% to 90% of them detected only once. The ten biggest clones cover more than 0.8% of the sample.

Comment on this clone: No cognate antigen has been identified for it. Base qualities were left out, and no much larger clone turns up one base away.

This TCR was sampled from a woman aged 18-35 years in good health and CMV-seronegative. The sequenced sample was PBMCs. This receptor chain uses TRBV2 and TRBJ1-2; confidence is insufficient to name the D gene. Here the CDR3 is given as CASRRTVGNYGYTF. The DNA sequence reads TGTGCCAGCAGGCGGACTGTCGGTAACTATGGCTACACCTTC.